The rows below give T cell receptor beta chains drawn from one sample of a study of human T cells and chemical hapten exposure. TCRdb fed the RACE reads into MiXCR, producing one record per CDR3 protein. The sample has about 170,000 distinct CDR3 sequences; 25% to 35% are singletons. Here the sequenced sample was whole blood, taken in connection with sensitization to the hapten diphenylcyclopropenone (DPC). These receptors originate from a woman aged 18-29 years with alopecia areata. Some clones in this sample may be carry-over from other donors' samples. Both conserved end residues are part of each CDR3. Fields, in order: J gene, V gene, CDR3 length, D gene, clone size, CDR3 protein, CDR3 DNA. D genes are given only for firm matches. Only part of the rows carry a size: once, few, many, or a class if the clone is expanded.

>TRBJ2-3|TRBV29-1|13|TRBD2|few
CSGWGGSTDTQYF
TGCAGCGGATGGGGGGGTAGCACAGATACGCAGTATTTT
>TRBJ2-1|TRBV5-4|17|.|once
CASSPTGRLSINNEQFF
TGTGCCAGCAGCCCGACGGGACGCTTATCAATTAACAATGAGCAGTTCTTC
>TRBJ1-1|TRBV29-1|12|TRBD1|few
CSSRTGGTEAFF
TGCAGCTCGCGGACAGGGGGCACTGAAGCTTTCTTT
>TRBJ2-3|TRBV6-6|12|.|few
CASSYVADTQYF
TGTGCCAGCAGTTACGTAGCAGATACGCAGTATTTT
>TRBJ2-3|TRBV9|16|.|.
CASSVAAGHLTDTQYF
TGTGCCAGCAGCGTAGCCGCGGGCCATCTAACAGATACGCAGTATTTT
>TRBJ2-3|TRBV29-1|13|TRBD1|.
CSAHRGGTDTQYF
TGCAGCGCCCACAGGGGTGGCACAGATACGCAGTATTTT
>TRBJ1-6|TRBV30|13|TRBD1|.
CAWTGQANSPLHF
TGTGCCTGGACCGGACAGGCCAATTCACCCCTCCACTTT
>TRBJ2-1|TRBV7-3|15|TRBD2|few
CASSLSGGGYNEQFF
TGTGCCAGCAGCTTAAGTGGCGGGGGATACAATGAGCAGTTCTTC
>TRBJ2-7|TRBV7-2|13|.|many
CASSLARVHEQYF
TGTGCCAGCAGCTTAGCAAGGGTCCACGAGCAGTACTTC
>TRBJ2-3|TRBV29-1|15|.|.
CSVAFNRVETDTQYF
TGCAGCGTTGCCTTCAACAGGGTAGAGACAGATACGCAGTATTTT